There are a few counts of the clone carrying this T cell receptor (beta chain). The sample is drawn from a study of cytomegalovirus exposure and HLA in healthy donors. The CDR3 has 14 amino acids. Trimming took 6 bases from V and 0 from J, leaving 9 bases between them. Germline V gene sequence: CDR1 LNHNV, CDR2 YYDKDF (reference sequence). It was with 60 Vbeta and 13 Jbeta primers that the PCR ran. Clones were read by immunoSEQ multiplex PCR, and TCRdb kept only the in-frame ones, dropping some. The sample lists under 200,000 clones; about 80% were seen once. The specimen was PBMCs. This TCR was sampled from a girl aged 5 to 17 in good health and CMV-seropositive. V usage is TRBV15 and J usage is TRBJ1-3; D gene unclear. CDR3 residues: CATREGLSGNTIYF. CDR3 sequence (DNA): TGTGCCACCAGGGAGGGTCTCTCTGGAAACACCATATATTTT.